Each of the 3 T cell receptor beta chains below was sequenced from the same sample in a study of T-cell memory formation after mild COVID-19. TCRdb passed the 5' RACE reads through MiXCR, listing each CDR3 protein once. Found here are 200,000 or so distinct CDR3 sequences, 9.5% to 10% of them singletons; the top ten hold roughly 4%. Sample: PBMCs or a T cell subset sorted from them (not recorded which). The receptors originated from a young man who had mild COVID-19 (a few samples of this study predate the infection). Cell type and time point are not known.

This clonotype was found many times. The chain joins TRBV6-5 to TRBJ2-5; no definite D call. Trimming stripped 2 bases from V and 0 bases from J, with 10 bases between. The CDR3 is 15 amino acids. Germline CDR1 is MNHEY and CDR2 is SVGAGI. CDR3 coding DNA: TGTGCCAGCAGTTACGTCGATGCTAACCAAGAGACCCAGTACTTC. Amino acid sequence: CASSYVDANQETQYF.

The CDR3 spells CASSLEVVQETQYF. For the CDR3, the DNA is TGCGCCAGCAGCTTGGAGGTCGTCCAAGAGACCCAGTACTTC. The chain couples TRBV5-1 to TRBJ2-5; D not certain. The V end lost 0 bases, the J end lost 1 base, and 7 bases lay between the germline ends. CDR3 length: 14 amino acids. The germline gives CDR1 SGHRS, CDR2 YFSETQ.

The chain links TRBV29-1 to TRBJ1-1; TRBD1 matches 8 bases. The CDR3 contains 13 residues. Unmatched junction bases numbered 6, after V lost 4 bases and J lost 5 bases. CDR1 is SQVTM and CDR2 is ANQGSEA in the germline V gene. CDR3 DNA sequence: TGCAGCGTTGCCCGACAGGGGAATACTGAAGCTTTCTTT. Translation: CSVARQGNTEAFF.